This T cell receptor (beta chain) appears in the sequencing data of a study of identical twins. Study-level results: Because invariant MAIT and iNKT cells could be present, zero-insertion analyses could be partly confounded.

As to this clonotype: No antigen is known for it.

TCRdb re-analysed the 5' RACE reads in MiXCR, keeping a single row per CDR3 protein. The sample lists hundreds of thousands of distinct CDR3 sequences; around 21% were seen once. CDR3 size: 13 residues. V shed 8 bases and J 6 bases; nucleotides not matched to a gene: 7. The same data also went into a second study, on T cells expressing NK-cell markers.

The TCR sequence derives from a woman aged 18-29 years in good health. The chain has TRBV12-3 or TRBV12-4 and TRBJ1-2; TRBD1 matches 9 bases. Material for sequencing was PBMCs. The CDR3 DNA follows: TGTGCCAGCGTTATACAGGGGGCCGATGGCTACACCTTC. Translating gives CASVIQGADGYTF.